This TCR beta chain was captured in a study of T-cell memory formation after mild COVID-19. 5'RACE primed from the constant segment yielded TCR alpha and TCR beta cDNA libraries bearing sample barcodes and UMIs. MiXCR was run by TCRdb on the 5' RACE reads, yielding one entry per CDR3 protein. The sample includes fewer than 350,000 distinct CDR3 sequences, under 20% seen only once; the top ten take 20% to 25%. This clonotype was recorded many times. The length of the CDR3 is 15 residues. From germline, CDR1 is SGDLS and CDR2 YYNGEE. Trimming took off 3 bases at V and 2 bases at J, with 15 bases between the two ends.

Sequencing used PBMCs or a T cell subset sorted from them (not recorded which). This receptor was obtained from a man aged 18 to 29 who had mild COVID-19 (a few samples of this study predate the infection). Cell type and time point are not known. This sequence joins TRBV9 and TRBJ2-7, with D hard to call. The CDR3 reads CASSADVSRAYEQYF. The CDR3 coding sequence is TGTGCCAGCAGCGCGGACGTCAGCCGGGCCTACGAGCAGTACTTC.